Listed below are T cell receptor beta chains from one sample, sequenced in a study of blood T cell repertoires in COVID-19. Assay used: immunoSEQ multiplex PCR; TCRdb lists only in-frame clones, some missing. This sample has about 200,000 clones, with around 90% found just once. The sample consisted of peripheral blood. The receptors were sampled from a man aged 50-59 years with acute or convalescent COVID-19. Each CDR3 is given with its conserved first and last residue. The D gene is left open where the match is weak. The size field is filled for only some rows; it gives once, few, many or a size class.

abundance	v_gene	j_gene	d_gene	CDR3nt	CDR3aa
-	TRBV19	TRBJ2-5	TRBD2	TGTGCCAGTAGTATAGGGTGGGGACTAGCGGGAGCGGGGAGAGAGACCCAGTACTTC	CASSIGWGLAGAGRETQYF
-	TRBV11-2	TRBJ2-1	TRBD2	TGTGCCAGCAGCCGGGGGGGACTAGCGGCCTACAATGAGCAGTTCTTC	CASSRGGLAAYNEQFF
-	TRBV5-8	TRBJ1-5	-	TGTGCCAGCAGCTTCCCGCAGTTTCAGCCCCAGCATTTT	CASSFPQFQPQHF
-	TRBV6-5	TRBJ2-3	-	TGTGCCAGCAGTTACAATTCCAGGGCAGATACGCAGTATTTT	CASSYNSRADTQYF
-	TRBV11-2	TRBJ1-3	TRBD1	TGTGCCAGCAGCTCGACAGGGTATCAAAACACCATATATTTT	CASSSTGYQNTIYF
-	TRBV10-3	TRBJ1-1	TRBD1	TGTGCCATCAGTGGGGCGGCAGACAGGGCCGGCACTGAAGCTTTCTTT	CAISGAADRAGTEAFF
-	TRBV6-5	TRBJ2-7	TRBD1	TGTGCCAGCACCCCAACCCGGGACAGAGCCTACGAGCAGTACTTC	CASTPTRDRAYEQYF
few	TRBV11-1	TRBJ1-2	-	TGTGCCAGCAGCTCAAGGACTGGCGGCTACACCTTC	CASSSRTGGYTF
-	TRBV18	TRBJ1-2	TRBD1	TGTGCCAGCTCACCCCCGGGACAGGGTGGGCATGGCTACACCTTC	CASSPPGQGGHGYTF
-	TRBV6-5	TRBJ1-2	-	TGTGCCAGCAGGTCCGTAAGGGGCGTAAATGGCTACACCTTC	CASRSVRGVNGYTF
-	TRBV28	TRBJ2-5	TRBD2	TGTGCCAGCAGTAGCCCAGGAGCGGGGACTCCAGGGACCCAGTACTTC	CASSSPGAGTPGTQYF
-	TRBV19	TRBJ2-7	TRBD1	TGTGCCAGTAGTATAAACAGGGGTTCCTACGAGCAGTACTTC	CASSINRGSYEQYF
-	TRBV10-3	TRBJ2-5	TRBD1	TGTGCCATCAGTGAGGTTCGCGACAGGGTAGAGACCCAGTACTTC	CAISEVRDRVETQYF
-	TRBV6-5	TRBJ2-3	TRBD2	TGTGCCAGCATGGTGGCGGGAGGTGGAAATACGCAGTATTTT	CASMVAGGGNTQYF
-	TRBV5-1	TRBJ1-1	TRBD1	TGCGCCAGCAGCAACAGGGGAGGGAACACTGAAGCTTTCTTT	CASSNRGGNTEAFF
-	TRBV30	TRBJ2-5	-	TGTGCCTGGAGTGTAAATAGCTACGTGAAGACCCAGTACTTC	CAWSVNSYVKTQYF
once	TRBV7-9	TRBJ2-2	-	TGTGCCAGCAGCTCGCCGGTCGGGGAGCTGTTTTTT	CASSSPVGELFF
-	TRBV7-8	TRBJ2-3	-	TGTGCCAGCAGACCGGGACACAGCACAGATACGCAGTATTTT	CASRPGHSTDTQYF
-	TRBV9	TRBJ2-7	-	TGTGCCAGCAGCGGTCGGGATTCCTACGAGCAGTACTTC	CASSGRDSYEQYF
-	TRBV28	TRBJ1-5	-	TGTGCCAGCAGTAACCGGGGACTCTGGCAGCCCCAGCATTTT	CASSNRGLWQPQHF
-	TRBV11-2	TRBJ2-3	TRBD1	TGTGCCAGCAGCTTCGGTCAGGGGGCCGATGATACGCAGTATTTT	CASSFGQGADDTQYF
-	TRBV20-1	TRBJ1-4	-	TGCAGTGCTTACGGGTATGAAAAACTGTTTTTT	CSAYGYEKLFF
-	TRBV30	TRBJ1-3	-	TGTGCCTGGAGTGTAGGCAGGGCCGCAGGAAACACCATATATTTT	CAWSVGRAAGNTIYF
-	TRBV15	TRBJ2-5	TRBD2	TGTGCCACCAGCAGAGATTACCGGGGACTAGCGGGAGCTGAGACCCAGTACTTC	CATSRDYRGLAGAETQYF
-	TRBV10-2	TRBJ2-1	TRBD2	TGCGCCAGCGCCTTACTAGCGGCCTCCTACAATGAGCAGTTCTTC	CASALLAASYNEQFF
-	TRBV29-1	TRBJ1-1	-	TGCAGCGTTGGGGAGGGGGGTGAAGCTTTCTTT	CSVGEGGEAFF
few	TRBV7-8	TRBJ2-1	TRBD1	TGTGCCAGCAGCCCAGAAGACAGGGTCTCCTACAATGAGCAGTTCTTC	CASSPEDRVSYNEQFF
-	TRBV5-5	TRBJ2-6	-	TGTGCCAGCAGCTTGGCGGGGTCGGGGGCCAACGTCCTGACTTTC	CASSLAGSGANVLTF
-	TRBV19	TRBJ2-7	TRBD1	TGTGCCAGTAGTCCCCGGGACAGGCCGTGGGAGCAGTACTTC	CASSPRDRPWEQYF
-	TRBV12-3/TRBV12-4	TRBJ2-2	-	TGTGCCAGCAGTTGGGGGGGCCCCCAGCTGTTTTTT	CASSWGGPQLFF
few	TRBV30	TRBJ1-2	-	TGTGCCTGGAGTGTACTAGCGGGAGTTTCTGGCTACACCTTC	CAWSVLAGVSGYTF
-	TRBV27	TRBJ2-7	-	TGTGCCAGCAGTTTCGCGGACAGCTCCTACGAGCAGTACTTC	CASSFADSSYEQYF
once	TRBV10-2	TRBJ2-3	TRBD2	TGCGCCAGCAGTGGACTAGCGGGGGCGAATACGCAGTATTTT	CASSGLAGANTQYF
-	TRBV5-5	TRBJ1-1	-	TGTGCCAGCAGCTTGCAGAACACTGAAGCTTTCTTT	CASSLQNTEAFF
once	TRBV5-6	TRBJ2-1	-	TGTGCCAGCAGCTTAGGGGTACATTCCTACAATGAGCAGTTCTTC	CASSLGVHSYNEQFF
-	TRBV19	TRBJ1-2	-	TGTGCCAGTAGCATCCCCCGCAGGACTAACTATGGCTACACCTTC	CASSIPRRTNYGYTF
-	TRBV18	TRBJ1-2	-	TGTGCCAGCTCACCAGGGGCAGGGCCTAACTATGGCTACACCTTC	CASSPGAGPNYGYTF
-	TRBV12-3/TRBV12-4	TRBJ2-5	-	TGTGCCAGCGGCCTGCCCCAGTACTTC	CASGLPQYF
-	TRBV5-4	TRBJ2-7	-	TGTGCCAGCAGCCCGTTTGGCTACAGCTCCTACGAGCAGTACTTC	CASSPFGYSSYEQYF
-	TRBV7-9	TRBJ1-4	-	TGTGCCAGCAGCTTATGGCAGGAAACTAATGAAAAACTGTTTTTT	CASSLWQETNEKLFF
-	TRBV19	TRBJ1-1	-	TGTGCCAGTAGTTTGCGGAGGAACACTGAAGCTTTCTTT	CASSLRRNTEAFF
-	TRBV6-5	TRBJ1-2	TRBD1	TGTGCCAGCAGTTACAGGACAGGGACCTATGGCTACACCTTC	CASSYRTGTYGYTF
-	TRBV28	TRBJ2-7	TRBD2	TGTGCCAGCAGTCACCGGTGGGCTAGCGGGAGTACCGAGCAGTACTTC	CASSHRWASGSTEQYF
once	TRBV5-6	TRBJ1-1	-	TGTGCCAGCAGCCAGGAGGTGAGTCCTGCTTTCTTT	CASSQEVSPAFF
-	TRBV6-5	TRBJ1-5	-	TGTGCCAGCAGTTACACAACAGGGAGCCGCCAGCATTTT	CASSYTTGSRQHF
once	TRBV7-9	TRBJ1-2	-	TGTGCCAGCAGCTTAGGGCAGTGGTACTATGGCTACACCTTC	CASSLGQWYYGYTF
-	TRBV2	TRBJ2-5	-	TGTGCCAGCACAGGGGAGGGGGGATTAGAGACCCAGTACTTC	CASTGEGGLETQYF
-	TRBV19	TRBJ2-2	-	TGTGCCAGTAGTATAGACGACCCCGGGGGGCTGTTTTTT	CASSIDDPGGLFF
-	TRBV5-8	TRBJ1-6	TRBD1	TGTGCCAGCAGTCCAACAGGGGTGAGGAATTCACCCCTCCACTTT	CASSPTGVRNSPLHF
few	TRBV9	TRBJ2-7	TRBD1	TGTGCCAGCGGAAGGGACAGGGTCTACGAGCAGTACTTC	CASGRDRVYEQYF
once	TRBV5-4	TRBJ2-3	TRBD2	TGTGCCAGCAGCTTGTATCCTAGCGGGAGTTTTACAGATACGCAGTATTTT	CASSLYPSGSFTDTQYF
once	TRBV6-5	TRBJ2-5	-	TGTGCCACCTCCCCCCACCTACAAGAGACCCAGTACTTC	CATSPHLQETQYF
-	TRBV13	TRBJ2-1	TRBD2	TGTGCCAGCAGCCTAGACGGGGGGGCGTACAATGAGCAGTTCTTC	CASSLDGGAYNEQFF